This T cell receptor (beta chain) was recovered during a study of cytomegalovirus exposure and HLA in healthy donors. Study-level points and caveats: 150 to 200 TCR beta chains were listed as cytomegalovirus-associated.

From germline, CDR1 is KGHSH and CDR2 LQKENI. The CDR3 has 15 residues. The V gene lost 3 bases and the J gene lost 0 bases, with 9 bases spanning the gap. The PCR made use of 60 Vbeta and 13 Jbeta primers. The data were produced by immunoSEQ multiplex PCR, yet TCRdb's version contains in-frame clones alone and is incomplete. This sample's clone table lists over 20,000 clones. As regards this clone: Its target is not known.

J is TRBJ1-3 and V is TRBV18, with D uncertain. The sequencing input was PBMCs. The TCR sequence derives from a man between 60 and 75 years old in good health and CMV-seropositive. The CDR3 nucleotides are TGTGCCAGCTCACCGAGGAGGGACTCTGGAAACACCATATATTTT. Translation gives CASSPRRDSGNTIYF.